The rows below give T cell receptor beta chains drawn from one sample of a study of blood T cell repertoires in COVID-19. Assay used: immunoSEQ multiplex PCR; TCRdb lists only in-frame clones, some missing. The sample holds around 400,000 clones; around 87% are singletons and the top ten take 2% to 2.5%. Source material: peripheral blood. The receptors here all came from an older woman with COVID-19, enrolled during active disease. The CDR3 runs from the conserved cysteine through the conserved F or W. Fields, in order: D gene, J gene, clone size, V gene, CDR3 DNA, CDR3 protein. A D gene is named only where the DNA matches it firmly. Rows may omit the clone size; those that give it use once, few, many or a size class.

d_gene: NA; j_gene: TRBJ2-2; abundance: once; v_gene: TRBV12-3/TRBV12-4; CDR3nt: TGTGCCCATCGACAGATGAGCACCGGGGAGCTGTTTTTT; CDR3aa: CAHRQMSTGELFF
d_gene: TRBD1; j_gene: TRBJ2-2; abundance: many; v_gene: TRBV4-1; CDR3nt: TGCGCCAGCAGCCAACACGGGACAGGGGGTACCGGGGAGCTGTTTTTT; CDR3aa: CASSQHGTGGTGELFF
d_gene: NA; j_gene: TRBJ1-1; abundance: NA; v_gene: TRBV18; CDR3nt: TGTGCCAGCTCAGCACTCGGGGGGGGAGTCACTGAAGCTTTCTTT; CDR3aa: CASSALGGGVTEAFF
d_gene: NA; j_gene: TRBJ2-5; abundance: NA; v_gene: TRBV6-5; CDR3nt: TGTGCCAGCAGCGAGAGATTAGTGACCCAGTACTTC; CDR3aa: CASSERLVTQYF
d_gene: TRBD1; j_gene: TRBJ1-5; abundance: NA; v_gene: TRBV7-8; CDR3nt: TGTGCCAGCAGCCGGGACAGGGGAAATCAGCCCCAGCATTTT; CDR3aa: CASSRDRGNQPQHF
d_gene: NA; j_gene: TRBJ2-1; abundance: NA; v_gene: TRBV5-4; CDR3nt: TGTGCCAGCAGCGTCGCGGTGCGTGAGCAGTTCTTC; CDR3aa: CASSVAVREQFF
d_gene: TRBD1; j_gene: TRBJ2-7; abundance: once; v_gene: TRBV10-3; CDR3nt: TGTGCCATCAGTGAGTCGGGACAGGGGAGGTTTCAGCAGTACTTC; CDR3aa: CAISESGQGRFQQYF
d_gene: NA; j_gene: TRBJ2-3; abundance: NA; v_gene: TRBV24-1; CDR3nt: TGTGCCACCAGTGATCGCGGAACTACGCAGTATTTT; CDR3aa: CATSDRGTTQYF
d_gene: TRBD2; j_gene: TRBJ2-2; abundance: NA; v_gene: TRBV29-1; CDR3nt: TGCAGCGCCGAGGGGTCTAGCGGGGGCCCGAACACCGGGGAGCTGTTTTTT; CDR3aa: CSAEGSSGGPNTGELFF
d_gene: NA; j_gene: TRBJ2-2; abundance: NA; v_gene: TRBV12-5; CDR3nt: TGTGCTAGTGGTTCTGGGAGGACCGGGGAGCTGTTTTTT; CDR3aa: CASGSGRTGELFF
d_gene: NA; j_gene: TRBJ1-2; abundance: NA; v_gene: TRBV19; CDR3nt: TGTGCCAGTAGCCCCCAGGGTGTGAACTATGGCTACACCTTC; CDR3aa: CASSPQGVNYGYTF
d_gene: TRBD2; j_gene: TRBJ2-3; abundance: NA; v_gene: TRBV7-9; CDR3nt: TGTGCCAGCAGCTCCCGGACTAGCGGCAACACAGATACGCAGTATTTT; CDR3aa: CASSSRTSGNTDTQYF
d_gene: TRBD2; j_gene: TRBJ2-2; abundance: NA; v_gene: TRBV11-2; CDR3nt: TGTGCCAGCAGCTTAAGGGACTACATTACCGGGGAGCTGTTTTTT; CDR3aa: CASSLRDYITGELFF
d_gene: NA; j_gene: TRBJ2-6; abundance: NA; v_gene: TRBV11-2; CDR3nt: TGTGCCAGCAGCTTAGCGGCGGGTGTCTCTGGGGCCAACGTCCTGACTTTC; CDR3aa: CASSLAAGVSGANVLTF
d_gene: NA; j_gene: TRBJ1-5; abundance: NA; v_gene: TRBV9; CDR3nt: TGTGCCAGCAGCGTAGGCGGGGGCAATCAGCCCCAGCATTTT; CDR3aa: CASSVGGGNQPQHF
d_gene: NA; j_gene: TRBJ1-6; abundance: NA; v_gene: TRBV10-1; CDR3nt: TGCGCCAGCAGGTGGGGGGGCTCGATTTCACCCCTCCACTTT; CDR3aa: CASRWGGSISPLHF
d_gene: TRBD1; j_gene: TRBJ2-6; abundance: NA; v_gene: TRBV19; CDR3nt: TGTGCCAGTTTCGACAGGGCTGGGGCCAACGTCCTGACTTTC; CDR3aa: CASFDRAGANVLTF
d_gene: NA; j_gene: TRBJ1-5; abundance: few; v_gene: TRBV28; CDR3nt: TGTGCCAGCAGTTTCTCTAGCAATCAGCCCCAGCATTTT; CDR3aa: CASSFSSNQPQHF
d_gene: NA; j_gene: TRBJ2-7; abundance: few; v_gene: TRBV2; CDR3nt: TGTGCCACCGCCTTCGGGGGGCACGAGCAGTACTTC; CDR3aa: CATAFGGHEQYF
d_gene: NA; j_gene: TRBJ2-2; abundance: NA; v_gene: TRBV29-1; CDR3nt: TGCAGCGTCGTTGGACTTAACACCGGGGAGCTGTTTTTT; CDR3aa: CSVVGLNTGELFF
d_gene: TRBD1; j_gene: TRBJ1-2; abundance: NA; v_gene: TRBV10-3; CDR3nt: TGTGCCATCAGGGAGGGACAGGGGACTAACTATGGCTACACCTTC; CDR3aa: CAIREGQGTNYGYTF
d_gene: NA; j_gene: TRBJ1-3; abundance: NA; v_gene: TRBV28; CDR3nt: TGTGCCAGCAGAGCGACAGTCAGCTCTGGAAACACCATATATTTT; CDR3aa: CASRATVSSGNTIYF
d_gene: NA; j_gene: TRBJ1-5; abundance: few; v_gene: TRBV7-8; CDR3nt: TGTGCCAGCAGCTTAGAGGTCGGGTATAGCAATCAGCCCCAGCATTTT; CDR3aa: CASSLEVGYSNQPQHF
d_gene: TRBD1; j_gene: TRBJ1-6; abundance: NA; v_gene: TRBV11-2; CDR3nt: TGTGCCAGCAGCTTGACAGGGAGTAATTCACCCCTCCACTTT; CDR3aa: CASSLTGSNSPLHF
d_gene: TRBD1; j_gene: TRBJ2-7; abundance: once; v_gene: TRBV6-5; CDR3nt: TGTGCCAGCAGCCGAACAGGGGTCGGAGCGTACGAGCAGTACTTC; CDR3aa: CASSRTGVGAYEQYF
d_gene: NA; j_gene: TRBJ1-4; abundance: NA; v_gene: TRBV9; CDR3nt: TGTGCCAGCAGCGCCCTCGGGGGGCCTAATGAAAAACTGTTTTTT; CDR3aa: CASSALGGPNEKLFF
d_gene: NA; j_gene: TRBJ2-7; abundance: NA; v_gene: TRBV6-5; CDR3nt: TGTGCCAGCAGTTACGGGACATCCTACGAGCAGTACTTC; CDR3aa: CASSYGTSYEQYF
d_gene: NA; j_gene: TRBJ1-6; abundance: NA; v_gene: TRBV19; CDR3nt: TGTGCCAGTACCCCCCGAGGGCCCCCAAATTCACCCCTCCACTTT; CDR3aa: CASTPRGPPNSPLHF
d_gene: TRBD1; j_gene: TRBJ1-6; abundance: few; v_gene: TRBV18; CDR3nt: TGTGCCAGCACCGACAGGGTGGCAAATAATTCACCCCTCCACTTT; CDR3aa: CASTDRVANNSPLHF
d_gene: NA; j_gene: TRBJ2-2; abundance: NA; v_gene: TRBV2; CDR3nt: TGTGCCAGCAGTGTGAAAAGGGGGAACACCGGGGAGCTGTTTTTT; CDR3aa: CASSVKRGNTGELFF
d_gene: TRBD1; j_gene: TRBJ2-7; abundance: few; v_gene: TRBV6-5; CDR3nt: TGTGCCAGCAGGCACCGGGACAGGGGGCGCGAGCAGTACTTC; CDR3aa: CASRHRDRGREQYF
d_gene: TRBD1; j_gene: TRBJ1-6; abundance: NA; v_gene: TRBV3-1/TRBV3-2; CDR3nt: TGTGCCAGCAGCCGCAATACAGGGGGAAGCTCCTATAATTCACCCCTCCACTTT; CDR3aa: CASSRNTGGSSYNSPLHF
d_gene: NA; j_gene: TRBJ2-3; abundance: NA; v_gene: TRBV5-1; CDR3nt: TGCGCCAGCAGAACCGGGACAAGCACAGATACGCAGTATTTT; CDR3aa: CASRTGTSTDTQYF
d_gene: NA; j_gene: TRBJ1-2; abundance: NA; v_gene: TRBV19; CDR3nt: TGTGCCAGCAGGAATACGGGAGCCTCTAACTATGGCTACACCTTC; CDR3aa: CASRNTGASNYGYTF
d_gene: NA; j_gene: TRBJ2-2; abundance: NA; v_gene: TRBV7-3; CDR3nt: TGTGCCAGCAGCTTAAGGGGCGATGGTGGCGGGGAGCTGTTTTTT; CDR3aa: CASSLRGDGGGELFF
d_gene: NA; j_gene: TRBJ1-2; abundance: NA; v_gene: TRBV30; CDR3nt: TGTGCCTGGAGTGTACTGAGAGCTAACTATGGCTACACCTTC; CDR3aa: CAWSVLRANYGYTF
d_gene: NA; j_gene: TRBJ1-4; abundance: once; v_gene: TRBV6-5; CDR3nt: TGTGCCAGCAGCCGGGAGGCAGGGACCCTGCGTCTGTTTTTT; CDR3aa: CASSREAGTLRLFF
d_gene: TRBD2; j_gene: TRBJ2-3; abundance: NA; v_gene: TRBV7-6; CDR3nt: TGTGCCAGCAGCCCCCTGGGACTAGGGGAGGGAGATACGCAGTATTTT; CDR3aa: CASSPLGLGEGDTQYF
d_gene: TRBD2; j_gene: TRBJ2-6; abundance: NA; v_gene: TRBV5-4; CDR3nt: TGTGCCAGCAGCGCGGGACTAGCGGGGCGTGGGGCCAACGTCCTGACTTTC; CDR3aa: CASSAGLAGRGANVLTF
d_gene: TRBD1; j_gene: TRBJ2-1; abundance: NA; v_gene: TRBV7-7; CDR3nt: TGTGCCAGCAGCGCCGCCACCGGGACAGGGTACAATGAGCAGTTCTTC; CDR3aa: CASSAATGTGYNEQFF
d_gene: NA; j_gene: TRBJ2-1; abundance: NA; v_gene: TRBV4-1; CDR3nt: TGCGCCAGCAGCCAAGTTTACGGTAATGAGCAGTTCTTC; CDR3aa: CASSQVYGNEQFF
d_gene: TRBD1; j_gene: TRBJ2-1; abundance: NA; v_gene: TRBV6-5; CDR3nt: TGTGCCAGCAGTACGGACAGGGGGAGCTACAATGAGCAGTTCTTC; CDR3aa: CASSTDRGSYNEQFF
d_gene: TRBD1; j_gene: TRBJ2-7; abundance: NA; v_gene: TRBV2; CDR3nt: TGTGCCAGCAGTCCAACAGGGGTCGAGCAGTACTTC; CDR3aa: CASSPTGVEQYF
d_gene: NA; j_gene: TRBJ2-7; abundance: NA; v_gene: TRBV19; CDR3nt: TGTGCCAGTAGTATGGGAGTAGGAGGAACCCGACCCTACGAGCAGTACTTC; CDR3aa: CASSMGVGGTRPYEQYF
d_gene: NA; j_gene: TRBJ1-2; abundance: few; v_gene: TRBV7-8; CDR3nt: TGTGCCAGCAGCTCGGCCGTACAGGGAGCTAACTATGGCTACACCTTC; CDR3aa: CASSSAVQGANYGYTF
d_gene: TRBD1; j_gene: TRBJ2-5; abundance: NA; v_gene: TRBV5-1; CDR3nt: TGCGCCAGCAGCTCTGGACAGGGTGGCCAAGAGACCCAGTACTTC; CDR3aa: CASSSGQGGQETQYF
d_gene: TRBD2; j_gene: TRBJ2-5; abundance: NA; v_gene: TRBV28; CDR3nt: TGTGCCAGCAGCGGGACTAGCGGGGGACAAGAGACCCAGTACTTC; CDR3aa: CASSGTSGGQETQYF
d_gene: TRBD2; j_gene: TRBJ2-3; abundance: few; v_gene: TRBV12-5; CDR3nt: TGTGCTAGTGCCGACGGACTAGCGGGGGGGACAGATACGCAGTATTTT; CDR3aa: CASADGLAGGTDTQYF
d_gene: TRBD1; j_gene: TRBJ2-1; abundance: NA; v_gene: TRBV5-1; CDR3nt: TGCGCCAGCAGCGAACCAGGGACAGGGGGGTTCTTC; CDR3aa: CASSEPGTGGFF